The source of this T cell receptor (beta chain) is a study of Ad26.COV2.S vaccination and SARS-CoV-2 variants. Study results and caveats: People who got the vaccine or the placebo had similar non-spike TCR breadth.

A word on this clone: The antigen is undetermined.

Sequencing used immunoSEQ multiplex PCR; TCRdb keeps in-frame clones, though not all of them. The sample carries roughly 450,000 clones, approximately 90% recorded once. Treatment meaning: 19 received Ad26.COV2.S at low or high dose, single or two shots; roughly 5 received placebo; per-sample allocation not given. At day 63 after the first vaccine or placebo injection, samples were drawn. This CDR3 has 12 amino acids. Germline CDR1 LNHDA, CDR2 SQIVND (reference sequence). V lost 6 bases to trimming and J lost 2 bases, with 8 bases between them. The sample in question was peripheral blood, obtained in a trial of Ad26.COV2.S vaccine versus placebo. The sequence was obtained from a person aged 18-65 years who received the Ad26.COV2.S COVID-19 vaccine or a placebo. The chain links TRBV19 to TRBJ2-7; no clear D. The CDR3, as DNA: TGTGCCAGTAGAAATGGACCCTACGAGCAGTACTTC. Encoded protein: CASRNGPYEQYF.